This T cell receptor beta chain came from a study of OX40 agonist ivuxolimab in advanced cancers. Study at large: It was permissible to have had prior anti-PD-1, anti-PD-L1 or anti-CTLA-4 therapy, and around 40% had some.

The assay was immunoSEQ multiplex PCR, and TCRdb's table has in-frame clones only and misses some. The sample lists around 39,000 clones; less than 90% were seen once. Concerning this clone: Its antigen is not known.

Germline-derived CDR1 and CDR2 are SGHDN and FVKESK. The CDR3 extends over 15 amino acids. J gave up 3 bases and V 2 bases, and 6 bases lay outside the gene matches. Overall study findings and caveats: Clonal expansion was seen in CD4+ and CD8+ blood T cells by week 6 at 0.1 to 3.0 mg/kg. Those patients achieving a partial response at 0.1-3.0 mg/kg showed among the lowest clonal expansion.

This clonotype was obtained from an adult with an advanced solid tumor such as melanoma, head and neck, liver or kidney cancer. This specimen consisted of CD4+ or CD8+ T cells sorted from blood, obtained in a trial of the OX40 agonist ivuxolimab. This chain connects TRBV14 to TRBJ2-7, with 8 positions matching TRBD1. The CDR3 region is CASSQMTGAFYEQYF. The CDR3 DNA follows: TGTGCCAGCAGCCAAATGACAGGGGCCTTCTACGAGCAGTACTTC.